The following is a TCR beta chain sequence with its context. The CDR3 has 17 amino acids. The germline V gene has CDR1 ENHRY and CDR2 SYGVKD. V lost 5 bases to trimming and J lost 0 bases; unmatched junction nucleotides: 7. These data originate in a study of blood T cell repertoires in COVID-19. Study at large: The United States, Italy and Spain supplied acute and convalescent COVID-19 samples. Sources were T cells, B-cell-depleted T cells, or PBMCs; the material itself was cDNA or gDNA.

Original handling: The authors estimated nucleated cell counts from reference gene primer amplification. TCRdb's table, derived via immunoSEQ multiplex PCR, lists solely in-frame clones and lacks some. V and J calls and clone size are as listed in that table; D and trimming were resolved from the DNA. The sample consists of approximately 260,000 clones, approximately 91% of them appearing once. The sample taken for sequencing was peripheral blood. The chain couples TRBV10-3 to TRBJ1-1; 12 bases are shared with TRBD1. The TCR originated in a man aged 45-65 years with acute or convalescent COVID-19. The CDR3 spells CAISTPGQGAVNTEAFF. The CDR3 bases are TGTGCCATCAGTACCCCGGGACAGGGGGCGGTGAACACTGAAGCTTTCTTT.